This T cell receptor (beta chain) was identified during a study of blood T cell repertoires in COVID-19. As for the study in general: T cells, B-cell-depleted T cells, or PBMCs supplied cDNA or gDNA.

CDR3 length: 16 amino acids. Germline CDR1 is MDHEN and CDR2 is SYDVKM. The ends lost 2 bases at V and 3 bases at J; junction bases unmatched: 9. Assay: immunoSEQ multiplex PCR; the TCRdb copy retains only in-frame clones and omits some. The data show roughly 280,000 clones, with roughly 90% seen just once and around 3% held by the top ten. This clonotype was obtained from a woman aged 45-59 years who had recovered from COVID-19. Source material: PBMCs or T cells enriched from blood (not recorded which). This rearrangement joins TRBV28 to TRBJ2-7; 8 bases align to TRBD2. CDR3 sequence (DNA): TGTGCCAGCAGTTTAACAGCGGGAGTGCTACACTACGAGCAGTACTTC. Protein product: CASSLTAGVLHYEQYF.